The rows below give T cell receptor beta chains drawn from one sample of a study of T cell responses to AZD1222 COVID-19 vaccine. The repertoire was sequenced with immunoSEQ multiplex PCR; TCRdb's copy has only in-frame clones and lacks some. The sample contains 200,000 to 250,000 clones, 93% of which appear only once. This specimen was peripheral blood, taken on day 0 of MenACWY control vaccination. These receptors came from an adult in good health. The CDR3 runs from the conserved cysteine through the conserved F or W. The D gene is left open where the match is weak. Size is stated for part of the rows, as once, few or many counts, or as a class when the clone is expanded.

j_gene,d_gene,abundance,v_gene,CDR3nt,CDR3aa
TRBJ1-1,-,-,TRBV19,TGTGCCAGTAAACTAGGGGGGCTGACGAACACTGAAGCTTTCTTT,CASKLGGLTNTEAFF
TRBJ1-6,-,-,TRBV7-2,TGTGCCAGCAGCAGAGGGGGGAGCGGGAATAATTCACCCCTCCACTTT,CASSRGGSGNNSPLHF
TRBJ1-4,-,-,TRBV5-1,TGCGCCAGCAGCTTGGCCCAGGGTGGGTTTGAAAAACTGTTTTTT,CASSLAQGGFEKLFF
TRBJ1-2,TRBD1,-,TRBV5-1,TGCGCCAGCAGCAGCCCGGGACAGGACCTATGGGGTAACTATGGCTACACCTTC,CASSSPGQDLWGNYGYTF
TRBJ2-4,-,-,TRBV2,TGTGCCAGCGTGGCTAACCCGGGACACATAGCCAAAAACATTCAGTACTTC,CASVANPGHIAKNIQYF
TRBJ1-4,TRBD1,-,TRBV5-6,TGTGCCAGCAGCGGGACAGGGGAGGGAAAACTGTTTTTT,CASSGTGEGKLFF
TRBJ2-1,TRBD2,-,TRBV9,TGTGCCAGCAGCGCGGGACTAGCGGGGGCCCCCTCCTACAATGAGCAGTTCTTC,CASSAGLAGAPSYNEQFF
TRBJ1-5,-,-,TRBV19,TGTGCCAGTACCCATGGGACACCGTTTCATCCCCAGCATTTT,CASTHGTPFHPQHF
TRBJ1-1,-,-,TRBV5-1,TGCGCCAGCAGCTCAAGACTGGGGAACACTGAAGCTTTCTTT,CASSSRLGNTEAFF
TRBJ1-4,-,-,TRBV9,TGTGCCAGCAGCGTAGGAGGGACGGCTAATGAAAAACTGTTTTTT,CASSVGGTANEKLFF
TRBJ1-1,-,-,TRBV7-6,TGTGCCAGCAGCTGGCGTACAGGGACGAACACTGAAGCTTTCTTT,CASSWRTGTNTEAFF
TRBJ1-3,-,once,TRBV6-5,TGTGCCAGCAGTTACGGGCCGAACTCTGGAAACACCATATATTTT,CASSYGPNSGNTIYF
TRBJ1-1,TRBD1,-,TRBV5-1,TGCGCCAGCAGCGGGGGGACAGGGATGAACACTGAAGCTTTCTTT,CASSGGTGMNTEAFF
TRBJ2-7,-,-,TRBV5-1,TGCGCCAGCAGCCCCCTACAGGGACCCAGCTCCTACGAGCAGTACTTC,CASSPLQGPSSYEQYF
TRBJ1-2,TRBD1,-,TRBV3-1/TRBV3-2,TGTGCCAGCAGCGGAGTAGGACAGGGACCAAGAAACTATGGCTACACCTTC,CASSGVGQGPRNYGYTF
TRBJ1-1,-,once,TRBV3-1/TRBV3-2,TGTGCCAGCACCCAGGGGAACACTGAAGCTTTCTTT,CASTQGNTEAFF
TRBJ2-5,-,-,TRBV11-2,TGTGCCAGCAGCGTCGGGCAGGGAGAGACCCAGTACTTC,CASSVGQGETQYF
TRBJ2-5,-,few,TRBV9,TGTGCCAGCAGCGTAGGAACGGGGTCGGAGACCCAGTACTTC,CASSVGTGSETQYF
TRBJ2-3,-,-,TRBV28,TGTGCCAGCAGTTTCACTCTAGACTCGACTAGCACAGATACGCAGTATTTT,CASSFTLDSTSTDTQYF
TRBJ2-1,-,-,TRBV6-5,TGTGCCAGCAGTTACTCGGGGGTTCTCTCCTACAATGAGCAGTTCTTC,CASSYSGVLSYNEQFF